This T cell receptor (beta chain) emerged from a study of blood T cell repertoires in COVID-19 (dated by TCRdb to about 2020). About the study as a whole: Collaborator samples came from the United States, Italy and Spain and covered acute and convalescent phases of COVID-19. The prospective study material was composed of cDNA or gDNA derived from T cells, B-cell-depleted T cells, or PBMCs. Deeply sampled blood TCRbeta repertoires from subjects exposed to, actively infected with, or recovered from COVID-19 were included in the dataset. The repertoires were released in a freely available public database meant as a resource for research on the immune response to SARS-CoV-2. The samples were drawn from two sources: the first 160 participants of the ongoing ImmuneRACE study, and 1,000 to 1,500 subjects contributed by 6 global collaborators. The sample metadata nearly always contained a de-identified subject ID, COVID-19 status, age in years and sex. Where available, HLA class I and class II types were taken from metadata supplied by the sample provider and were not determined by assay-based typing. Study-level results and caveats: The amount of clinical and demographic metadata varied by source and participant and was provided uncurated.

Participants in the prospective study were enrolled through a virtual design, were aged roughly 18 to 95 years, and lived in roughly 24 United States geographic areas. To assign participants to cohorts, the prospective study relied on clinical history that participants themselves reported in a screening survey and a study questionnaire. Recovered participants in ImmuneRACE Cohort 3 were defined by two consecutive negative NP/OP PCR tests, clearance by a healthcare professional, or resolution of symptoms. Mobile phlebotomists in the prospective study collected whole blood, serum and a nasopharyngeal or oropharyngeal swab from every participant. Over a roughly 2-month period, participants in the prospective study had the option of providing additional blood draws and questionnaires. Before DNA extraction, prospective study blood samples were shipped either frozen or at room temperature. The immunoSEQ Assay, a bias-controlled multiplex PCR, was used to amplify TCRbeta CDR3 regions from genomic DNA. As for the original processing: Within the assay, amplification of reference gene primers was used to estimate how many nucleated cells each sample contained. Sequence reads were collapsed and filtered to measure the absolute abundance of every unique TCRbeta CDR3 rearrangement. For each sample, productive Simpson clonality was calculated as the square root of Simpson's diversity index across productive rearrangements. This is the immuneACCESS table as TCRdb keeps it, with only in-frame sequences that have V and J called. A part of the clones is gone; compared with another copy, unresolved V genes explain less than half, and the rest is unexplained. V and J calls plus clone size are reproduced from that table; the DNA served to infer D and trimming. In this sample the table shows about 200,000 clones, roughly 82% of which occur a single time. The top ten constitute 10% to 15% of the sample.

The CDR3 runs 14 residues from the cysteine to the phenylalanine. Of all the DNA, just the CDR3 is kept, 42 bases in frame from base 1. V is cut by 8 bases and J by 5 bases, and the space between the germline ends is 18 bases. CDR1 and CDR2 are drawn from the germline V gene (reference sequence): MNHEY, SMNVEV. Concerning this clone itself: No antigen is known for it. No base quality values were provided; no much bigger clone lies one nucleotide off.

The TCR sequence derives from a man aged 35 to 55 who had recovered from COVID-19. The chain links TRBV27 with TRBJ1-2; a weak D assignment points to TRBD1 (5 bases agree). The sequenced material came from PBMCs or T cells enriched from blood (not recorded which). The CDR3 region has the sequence CASAPGRGGYGYTF. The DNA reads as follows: TGTGCCAGCGCCCCGGGACGGGGGGGTTATGGCTACACCTTC.